This T cell receptor (beta chain) derives from a study of T cell changes during pregnancy in multiple sclerosis. The assay was immunoSEQ multiplex PCR, and TCRdb's table has in-frame clones only and misses some. The table has about 13,000 clones, roughly 90% seen once. Germline lookup yields CDR1 SNHLY and CDR2 FYNNEI. The CDR3 has 13 amino acids. V lost 3 bases and J 5 bases, leaving 8 bases between the germline ends. Sequenced material: CD8+ T cells from peripheral blood mononuclear cells, taken after pregnancy. The sequence came from a female donor in good health, enrolled as a control in a pregnancy study. The rearrangement links TRBV2 to TRBJ1-5; D might be TRBD1 (5 bases). The CDR3 DNA follows: TGTGCCAGCAGTGACTGGGGGGATCAGCCCCAGCATTTT. It codes for CASSDWGDQPQHF.